The TCR beta chain under discussion was sequenced for a study of identical twins. Trimming removed 4 bases from V and 3 bases from J; junction bases left unmatched: 7. The CDR3 has 16 residues. CDR1 SGHTA and CDR2 FQGNSA come from the germline V gene. From the 5' RACE reads, TCRdb called clonotypes with MiXCR, one entry per CDR3 protein. Of around 450,000 distinct CDR3 sequences listed, over 12% were seen once; the top ten hold over 0.5%. This sample was shared with a second study, whose subject was yellow fever vaccine responses in identical twins.

The sequenced sample consisted of CD4+ T cells sorted from blood. This clonotype was sampled from a woman aged 18-29 years in good health. The rearrangement joins TRBV7-2 to TRBJ2-7; 12 positions agree with TRBD2. Here the CDR3 reads CASSSEGLAGYYEQYF. DNA for the CDR3: TGTGCCAGCAGCTCAGAAGGACTAGCGGGATACTACGAGCAGTACTTC.